This T cell receptor (beta chain) is drawn from a study of glioma-infiltrating T cells. This clonotype came up a few times. The CDR3 contains 13 residues. CDR1 is MNHEY and CDR2 is SVGEGT in the germline V gene. The V and J ends lost 2 bases and 7 bases respectively, with 10 bases between them. Amplification of TCR alpha and beta CDR3 regions from RNA used iRepertoire nested multiplex PCR. Input was roughly 85-400 ng of tissue mRNA or PBMC total RNA. TCRdb reprocessed the multiplex PCR reads via MiXCR and lists one record per CDR3 protein. The sample holds about 140,000 distinct CDR3 sequences, around 42% seen once.

Sequencing used glioma tissue, nonneoplastic brain tissue, or PBMCs (not recorded which). The rearrangement links TRBV6-2 or TRBV6-3 to TRBJ2-3; no firm D call. This sequence originates from a human donor with low-grade glioma or glioblastoma, undergoing nonglioma brain surgery, or in good health (not recorded which). The CDR3 here is CASSYPTTNTQYF. CDR3 sequence (DNA): TGTGCCAGCAGTTACCCGACAACCAATACGCAGTATTTT.